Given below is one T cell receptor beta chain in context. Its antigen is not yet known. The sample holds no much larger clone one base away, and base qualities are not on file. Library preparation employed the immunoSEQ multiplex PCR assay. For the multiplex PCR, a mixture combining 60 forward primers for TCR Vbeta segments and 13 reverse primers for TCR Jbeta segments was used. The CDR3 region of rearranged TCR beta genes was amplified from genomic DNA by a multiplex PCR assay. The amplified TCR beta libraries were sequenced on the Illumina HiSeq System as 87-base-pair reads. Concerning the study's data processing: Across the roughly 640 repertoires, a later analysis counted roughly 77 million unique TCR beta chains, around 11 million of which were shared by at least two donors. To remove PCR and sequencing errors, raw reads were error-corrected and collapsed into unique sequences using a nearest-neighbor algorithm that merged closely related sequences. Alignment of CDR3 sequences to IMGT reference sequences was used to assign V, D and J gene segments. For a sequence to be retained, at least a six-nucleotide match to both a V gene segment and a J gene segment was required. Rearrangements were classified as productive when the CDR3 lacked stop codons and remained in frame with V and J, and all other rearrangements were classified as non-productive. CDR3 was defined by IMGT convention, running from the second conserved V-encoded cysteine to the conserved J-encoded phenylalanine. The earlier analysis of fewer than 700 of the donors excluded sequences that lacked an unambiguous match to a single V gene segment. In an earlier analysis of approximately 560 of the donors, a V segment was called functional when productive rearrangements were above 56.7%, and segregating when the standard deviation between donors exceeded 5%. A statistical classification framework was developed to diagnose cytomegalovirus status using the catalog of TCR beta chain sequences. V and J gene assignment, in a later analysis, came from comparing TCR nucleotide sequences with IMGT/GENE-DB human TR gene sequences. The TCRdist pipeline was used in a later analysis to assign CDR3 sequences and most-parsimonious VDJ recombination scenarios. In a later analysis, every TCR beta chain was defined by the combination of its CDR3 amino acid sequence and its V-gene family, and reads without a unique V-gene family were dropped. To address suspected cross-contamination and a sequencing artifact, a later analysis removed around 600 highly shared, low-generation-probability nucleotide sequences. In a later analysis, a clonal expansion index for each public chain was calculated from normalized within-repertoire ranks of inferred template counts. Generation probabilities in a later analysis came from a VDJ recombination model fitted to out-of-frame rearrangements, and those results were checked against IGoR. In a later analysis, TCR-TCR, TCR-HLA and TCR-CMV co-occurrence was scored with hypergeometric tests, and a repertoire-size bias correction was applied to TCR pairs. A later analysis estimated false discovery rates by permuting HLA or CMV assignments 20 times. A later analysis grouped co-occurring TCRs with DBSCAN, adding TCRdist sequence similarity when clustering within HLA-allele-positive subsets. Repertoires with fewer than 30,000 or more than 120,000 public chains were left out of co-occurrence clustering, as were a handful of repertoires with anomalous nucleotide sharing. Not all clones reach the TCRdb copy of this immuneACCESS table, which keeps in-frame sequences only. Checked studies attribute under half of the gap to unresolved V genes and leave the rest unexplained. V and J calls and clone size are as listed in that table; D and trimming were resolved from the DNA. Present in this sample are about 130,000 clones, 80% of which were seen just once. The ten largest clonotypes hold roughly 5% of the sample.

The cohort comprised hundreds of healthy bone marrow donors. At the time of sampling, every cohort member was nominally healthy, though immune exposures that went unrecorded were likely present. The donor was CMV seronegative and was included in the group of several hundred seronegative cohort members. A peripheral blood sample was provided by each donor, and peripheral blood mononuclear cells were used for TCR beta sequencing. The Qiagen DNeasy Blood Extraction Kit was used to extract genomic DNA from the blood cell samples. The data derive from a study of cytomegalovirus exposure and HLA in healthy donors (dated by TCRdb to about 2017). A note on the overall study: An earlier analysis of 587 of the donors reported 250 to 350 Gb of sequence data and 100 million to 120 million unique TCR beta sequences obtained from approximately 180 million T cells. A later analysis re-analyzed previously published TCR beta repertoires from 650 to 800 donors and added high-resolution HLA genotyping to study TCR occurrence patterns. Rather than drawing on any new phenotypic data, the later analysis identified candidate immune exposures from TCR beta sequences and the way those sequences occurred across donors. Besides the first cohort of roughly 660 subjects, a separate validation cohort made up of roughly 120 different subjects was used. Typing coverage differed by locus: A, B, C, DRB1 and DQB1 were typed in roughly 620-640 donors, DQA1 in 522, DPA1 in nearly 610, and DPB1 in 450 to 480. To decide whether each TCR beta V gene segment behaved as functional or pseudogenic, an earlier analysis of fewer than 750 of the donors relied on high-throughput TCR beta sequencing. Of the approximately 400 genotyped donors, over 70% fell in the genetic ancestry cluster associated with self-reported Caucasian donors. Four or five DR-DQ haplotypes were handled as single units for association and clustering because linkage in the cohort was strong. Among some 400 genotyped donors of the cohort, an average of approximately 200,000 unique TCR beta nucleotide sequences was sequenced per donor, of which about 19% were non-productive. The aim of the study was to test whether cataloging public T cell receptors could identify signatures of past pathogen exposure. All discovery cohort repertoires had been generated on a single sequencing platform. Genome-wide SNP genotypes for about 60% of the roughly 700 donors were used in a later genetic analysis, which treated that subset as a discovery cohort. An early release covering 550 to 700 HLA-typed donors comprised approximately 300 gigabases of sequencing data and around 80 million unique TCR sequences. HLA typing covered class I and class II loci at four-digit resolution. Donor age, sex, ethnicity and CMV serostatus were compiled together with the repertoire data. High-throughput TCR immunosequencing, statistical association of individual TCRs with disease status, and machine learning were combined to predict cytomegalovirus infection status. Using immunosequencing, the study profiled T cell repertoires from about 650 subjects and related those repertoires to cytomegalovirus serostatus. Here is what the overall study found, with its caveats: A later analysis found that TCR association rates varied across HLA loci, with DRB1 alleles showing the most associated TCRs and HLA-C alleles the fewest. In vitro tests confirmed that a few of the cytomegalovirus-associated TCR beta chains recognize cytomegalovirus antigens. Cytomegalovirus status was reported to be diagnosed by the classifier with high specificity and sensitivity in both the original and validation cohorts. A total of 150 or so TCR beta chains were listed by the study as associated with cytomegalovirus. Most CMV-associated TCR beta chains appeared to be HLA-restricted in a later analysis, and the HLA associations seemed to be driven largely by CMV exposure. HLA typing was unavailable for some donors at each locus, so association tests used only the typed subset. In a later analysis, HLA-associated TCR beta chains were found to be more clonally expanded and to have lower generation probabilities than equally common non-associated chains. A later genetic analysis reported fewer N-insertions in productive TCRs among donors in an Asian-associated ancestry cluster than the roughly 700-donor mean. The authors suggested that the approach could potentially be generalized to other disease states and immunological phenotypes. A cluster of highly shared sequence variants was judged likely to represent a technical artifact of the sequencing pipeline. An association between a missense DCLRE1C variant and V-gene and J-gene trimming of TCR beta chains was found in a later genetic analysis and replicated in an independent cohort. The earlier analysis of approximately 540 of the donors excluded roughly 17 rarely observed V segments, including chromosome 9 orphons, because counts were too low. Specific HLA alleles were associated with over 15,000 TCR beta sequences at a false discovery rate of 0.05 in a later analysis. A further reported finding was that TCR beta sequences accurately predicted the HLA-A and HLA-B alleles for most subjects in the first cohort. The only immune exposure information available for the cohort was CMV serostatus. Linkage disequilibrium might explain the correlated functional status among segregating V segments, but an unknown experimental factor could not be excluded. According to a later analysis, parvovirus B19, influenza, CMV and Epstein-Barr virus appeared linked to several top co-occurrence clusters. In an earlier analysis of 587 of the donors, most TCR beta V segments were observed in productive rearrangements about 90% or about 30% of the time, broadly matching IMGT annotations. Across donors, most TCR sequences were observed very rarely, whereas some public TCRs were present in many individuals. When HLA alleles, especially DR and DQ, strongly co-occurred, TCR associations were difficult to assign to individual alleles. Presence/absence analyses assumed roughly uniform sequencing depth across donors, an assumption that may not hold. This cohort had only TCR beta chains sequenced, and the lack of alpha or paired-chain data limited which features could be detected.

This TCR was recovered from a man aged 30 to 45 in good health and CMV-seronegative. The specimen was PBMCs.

For the CDR3, the sequence is CASSLGTGVGEKLFF. The sequence in DNA is TGTGCCAGCAGCTTAGGTACAGGGGTCGGTGAAAAACTGTTTTTT. The chain is encoded by TRBV7-8 joined to TRBJ1-4, and 7 junction bases match TRBD1. Inclusive of the bounding cysteine and phenylalanine, the CDR3 is 15 residues long. The retained sequence is limited to the CDR3, 45 bases, with the frame set at the first base. The germline V end is reduced by 1 base and the J end by 7 bases; junction bases left unmatched: 6. For CDR1 and CDR2, the germline V gene lists SGHVS and FQNEAQ. The full variable domain, with segments outside the CDR3 supplied by the reference TRBV7-8 and TRBJ1-4 proteins, appears as GAGVSQSPRYKVAKRGQDVALRCDPISGHVSLFWYQQALGQGPEFLTYFQNEAQLDKSGLPSDRFFAERPEGSVSTLKIQRTQQEDSAVYLCASSLGTGVGEKLFFGSGTQLSVL.